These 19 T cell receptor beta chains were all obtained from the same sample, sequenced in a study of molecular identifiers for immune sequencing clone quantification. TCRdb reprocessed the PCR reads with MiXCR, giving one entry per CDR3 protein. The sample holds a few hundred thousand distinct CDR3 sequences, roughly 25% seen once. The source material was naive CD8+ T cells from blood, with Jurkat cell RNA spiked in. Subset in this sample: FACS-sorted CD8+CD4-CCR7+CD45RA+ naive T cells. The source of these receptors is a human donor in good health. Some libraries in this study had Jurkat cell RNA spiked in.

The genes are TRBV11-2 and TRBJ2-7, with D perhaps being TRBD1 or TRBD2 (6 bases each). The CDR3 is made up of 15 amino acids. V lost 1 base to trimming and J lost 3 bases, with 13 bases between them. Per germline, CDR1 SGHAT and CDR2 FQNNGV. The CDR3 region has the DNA TGTGCCAGCAGCTTAGTGGGGGGCGGTGACTACGAGCAGTACTTC. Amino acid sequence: CASSLVGGGDYEQYF. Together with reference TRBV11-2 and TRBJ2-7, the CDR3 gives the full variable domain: EAGVAQSPRYKIIEKRQSVAFWCNPISGHATLYWYQQILGQGPKLLIQFQNNGVVDDSQLPKDRFSAERLKGVDSTLKIQPAKLEDSAVYLCASSLVGGGDYEQYFGPGTRLTVT.

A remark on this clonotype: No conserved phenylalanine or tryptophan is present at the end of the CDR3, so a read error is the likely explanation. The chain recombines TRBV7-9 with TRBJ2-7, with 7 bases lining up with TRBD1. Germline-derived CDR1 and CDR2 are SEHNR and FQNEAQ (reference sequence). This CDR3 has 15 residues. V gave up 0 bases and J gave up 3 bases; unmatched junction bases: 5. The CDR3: CASSLALGQHYEQYS. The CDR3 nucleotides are TGTGCCAGCAGCTTAGCGCTGGGACAGCACTACGAGCAGTACTCC.

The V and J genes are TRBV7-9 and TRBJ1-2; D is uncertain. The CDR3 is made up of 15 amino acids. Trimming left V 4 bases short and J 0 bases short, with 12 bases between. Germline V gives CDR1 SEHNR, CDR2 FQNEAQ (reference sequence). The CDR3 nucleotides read TGTGCCAGCAGCTCAATAGACACGACTAACTATGGCTACACCTTC. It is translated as CASSSIDTTNYGYTF.

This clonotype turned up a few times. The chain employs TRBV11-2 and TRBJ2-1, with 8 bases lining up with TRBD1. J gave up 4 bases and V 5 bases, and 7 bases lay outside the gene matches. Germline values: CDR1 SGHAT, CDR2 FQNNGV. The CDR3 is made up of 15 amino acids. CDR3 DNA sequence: TGTGCCAGCAGCCGCTCAGGGGGCGCGTACAATGAGCAGTTCTTC. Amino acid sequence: CASSRSGGAYNEQFF.

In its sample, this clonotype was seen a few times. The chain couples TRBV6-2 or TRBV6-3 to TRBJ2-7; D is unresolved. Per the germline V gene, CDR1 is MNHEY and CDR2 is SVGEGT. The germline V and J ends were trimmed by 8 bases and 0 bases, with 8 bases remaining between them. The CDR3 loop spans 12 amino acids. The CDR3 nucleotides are TGTGCCAGCGCCGACATCTCCTACGAGCAGTACTTC. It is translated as CASADISYEQYF.

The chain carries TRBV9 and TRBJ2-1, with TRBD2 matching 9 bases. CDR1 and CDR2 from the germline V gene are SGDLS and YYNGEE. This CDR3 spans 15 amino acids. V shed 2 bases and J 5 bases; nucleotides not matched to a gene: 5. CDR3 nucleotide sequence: TGTGCCAGCAGCGTCGATAGCGGGAGTCACAATGAGCAGTTCTTC. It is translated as CASSVDSGSHNEQFF. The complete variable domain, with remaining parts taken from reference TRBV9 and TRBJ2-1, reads DSGVTQTPKHLITATGQRVTLRCSPRSGDLSVYWYQQSLDQGLQFLIQYYNGEERAKGNILERFSAQQFPDLHSELNLSSLELGDSALYFCASSVDSGSHNEQFFGPGTRLTVL.

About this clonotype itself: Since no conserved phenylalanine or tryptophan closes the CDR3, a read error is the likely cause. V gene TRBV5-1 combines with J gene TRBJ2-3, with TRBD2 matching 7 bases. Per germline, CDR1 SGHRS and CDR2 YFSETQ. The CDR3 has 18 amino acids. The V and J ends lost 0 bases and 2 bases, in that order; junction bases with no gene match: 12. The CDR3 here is CASSLVATGLAVTDTQYL. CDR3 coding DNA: TGCGCCAGCAGCTTGGTGGCGACGGGTCTAGCGGTCACAGATACGCAGTATCTT.

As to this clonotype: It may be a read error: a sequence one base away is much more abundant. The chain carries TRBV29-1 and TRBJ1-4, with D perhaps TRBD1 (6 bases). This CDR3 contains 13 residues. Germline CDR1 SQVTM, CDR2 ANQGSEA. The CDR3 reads CSVAGGQGEKPFF. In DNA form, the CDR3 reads TGCAGCGTTGCGGGGGGCCAGGGTGAAAAACCGTTTTTT.

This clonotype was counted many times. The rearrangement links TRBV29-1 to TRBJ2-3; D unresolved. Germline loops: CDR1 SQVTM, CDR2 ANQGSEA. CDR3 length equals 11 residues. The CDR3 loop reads CSGRGLFTQYF. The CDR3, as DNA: TGCAGTGGGCGAGGCCTATTTACGCAGTATTTT.

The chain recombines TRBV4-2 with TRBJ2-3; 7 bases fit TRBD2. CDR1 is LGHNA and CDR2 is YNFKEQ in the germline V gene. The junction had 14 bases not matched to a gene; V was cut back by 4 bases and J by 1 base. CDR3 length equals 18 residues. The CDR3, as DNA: TGTGCCAGCAGCCCGTACTCCCAACTAGCGCTTGGCACAGATACGCAGTATTTT. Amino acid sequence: CASSPYSQLALGTDTQYF.

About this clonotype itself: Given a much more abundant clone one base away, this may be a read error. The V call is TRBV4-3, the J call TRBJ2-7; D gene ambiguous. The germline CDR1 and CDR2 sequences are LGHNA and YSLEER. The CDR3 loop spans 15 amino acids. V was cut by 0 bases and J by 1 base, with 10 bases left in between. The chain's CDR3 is CASSQDSSTSYEQYF. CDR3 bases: TGCGCCAGCAGCCAAGATAGCTCAACTTCCTACGAGCAGTACTTC.

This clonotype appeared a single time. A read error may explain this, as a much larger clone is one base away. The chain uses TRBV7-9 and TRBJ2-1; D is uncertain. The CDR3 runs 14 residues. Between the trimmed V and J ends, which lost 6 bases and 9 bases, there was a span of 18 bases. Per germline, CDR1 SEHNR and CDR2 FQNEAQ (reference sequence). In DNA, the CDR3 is TGTGCCAGCAGGCCCGGATCCATTAACAGTGAGCAGTTCTTC. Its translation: CASRPGSINSEQFF. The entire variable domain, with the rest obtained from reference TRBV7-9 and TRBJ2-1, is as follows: DTGVSQNPRHKITKRGQNVTFRCDPISEHNRLYWYRQTLGQGPEFLTYFQNEAQLEKSRLLSDRFSAERPKGSFSTLEIQRTEQGDSAMYLCASRPGSINSEQFFGPGTRLTVL.

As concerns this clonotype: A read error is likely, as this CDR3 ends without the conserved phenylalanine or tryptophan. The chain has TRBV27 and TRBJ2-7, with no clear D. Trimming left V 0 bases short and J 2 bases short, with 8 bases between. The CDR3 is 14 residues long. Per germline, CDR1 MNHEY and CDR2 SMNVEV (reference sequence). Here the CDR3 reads CASSLSLTAYEQYY. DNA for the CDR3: TGTGCCAGCAGTTTATCCTTGACGGCCTACGAGCAGTACTAC.

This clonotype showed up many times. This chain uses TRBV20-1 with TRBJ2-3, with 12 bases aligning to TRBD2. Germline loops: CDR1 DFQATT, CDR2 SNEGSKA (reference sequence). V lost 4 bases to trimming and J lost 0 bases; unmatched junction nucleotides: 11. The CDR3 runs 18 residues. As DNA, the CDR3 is TGCAGTGCTAAGACCACTACTAGCGGGGGGACTAGCACAGATACGCAGTATTTT. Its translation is CSAKTTTSGGTSTDTQYF.

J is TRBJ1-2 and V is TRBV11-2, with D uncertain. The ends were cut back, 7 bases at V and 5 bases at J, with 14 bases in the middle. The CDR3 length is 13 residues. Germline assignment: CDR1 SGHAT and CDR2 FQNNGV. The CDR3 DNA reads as TGTGCCAGCACCCCCACCGGGCGATATGGCTACACCTTC. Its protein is CASTPTGRYGYTF.

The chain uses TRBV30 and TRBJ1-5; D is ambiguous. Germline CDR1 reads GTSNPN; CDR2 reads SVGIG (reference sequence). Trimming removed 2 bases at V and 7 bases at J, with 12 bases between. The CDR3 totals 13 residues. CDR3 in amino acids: CAWSPEGGQPQHF. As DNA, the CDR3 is TGTGCCTGGAGTCCGGAGGGCGGCCAGCCCCAGCATTTT.

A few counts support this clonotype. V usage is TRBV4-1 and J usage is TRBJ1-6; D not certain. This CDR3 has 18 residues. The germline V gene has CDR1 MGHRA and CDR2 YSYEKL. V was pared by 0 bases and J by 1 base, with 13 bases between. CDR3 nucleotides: TGCGCCAGCAGCCAAGATCCCGGGTCGATGTCCTATAATTCACCCCTCCACTTT. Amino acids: CASSQDPGSMSYNSPLHF.

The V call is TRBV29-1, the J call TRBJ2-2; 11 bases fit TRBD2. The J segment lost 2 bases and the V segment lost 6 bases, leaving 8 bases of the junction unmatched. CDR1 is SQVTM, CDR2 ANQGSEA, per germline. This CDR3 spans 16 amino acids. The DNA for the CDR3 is TGCAGCGTGGGGTCACTAGCGGGGGATAACACCGGGGAGCTGTTTTTT. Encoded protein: CSVGSLAGDNTGELFF.

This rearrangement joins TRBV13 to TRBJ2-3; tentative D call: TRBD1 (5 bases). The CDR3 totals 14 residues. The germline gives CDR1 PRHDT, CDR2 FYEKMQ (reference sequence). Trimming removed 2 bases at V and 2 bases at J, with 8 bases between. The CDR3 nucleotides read TGTGCCAGCAGCTTAAGGGGCTACACAGATACGCAGTATTTT. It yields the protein CASSLRGYTDTQYF.